Below, 5 T cell receptor beta chains from the same sample are listed, as sequenced in a study of blood T cell repertoires in COVID-19. Assay: immunoSEQ multiplex PCR; the TCRdb copy retains only in-frame clones and omits some. This sample has hundreds of thousands of clones; roughly 90% occur once, and the top ten carry approximately 3%. The sequenced sample was peripheral blood. These receptors were collected from a woman aged 30 to 39 with COVID-19, enrolled during active disease.

This chain connects TRBV2 to TRBJ2-5; D is undetermined. The CDR3 runs 15 residues. The ends were cut back, 11 bases at V and 4 bases at J, with 23 bases in the middle. Germline values: CDR1 SNHLY, CDR2 FYNNEI. The CDR3: CALHTGVSVGETQYF. The CDR3 DNA reads TGTGCCTTACACACCGGAGTTTCAGTGGGAGAGACCCAGTACTTC.

The chain links TRBV19 to TRBJ1-2, with 7 bases lining up with TRBD1. This CDR3 comprises 14 residues. Germline-derived CDR1 and CDR2 are LNHDA and SQIVND (reference sequence). Trimming cost V 0 bases and J 4 bases; bases outside gene matches: 2. CDR3 nucleotides: TGTGCCAGTAGTATAGATGACAGGGCCTATGGCTACACCTTC. It is translated as CASSIDDRAYGYTF.

The chain has TRBV1 and TRBJ2-3; the DNA was not used to check the table's D call, TRBD2. TRBV1 is described as a pseudogene. The CDR3 spans 20 residues. CDR3 nucleotide sequence: TGCACCAGCAGCCGAAACCCGGGACTAGCGGGAGTTTCGGGCACAGATACGCAGTATTTT. Residues: CTSSRNPGLAGVSGTDTQYF.

The chain joins TRBV7-9 to TRBJ2-3; TRBD1 might be the D (6 bases). Germline V CDR1 and CDR2: SEHNR, FQNEAQ (reference sequence). With 1 base removed from V and 2 bases from J, the gap between germline ends came to 13 bases. This CDR3 has 16 residues. CDR3 sequence (DNA): TGTGCCAGCAGCTTAGAAGGGGGTTCGGACACAGATACGCAGTATTTT. Its protein product is CASSLEGGSDTDTQYF.

The rearrangement links TRBV5-1 to TRBJ2-2; TRBD2 matches at 13 bases. This CDR3 is built from 19 residues. Germline V lookup: CDR1 SGHRS, CDR2 YFSETQ. With 1 base clipped from V and 3 bases from J, the junction kept 9 bases outside the gene matches. In DNA, the CDR3 is TGCGCCAGCAGCTTGACTGGGACTAGCGGGACCGCGGACACCGGGGAGCTGTTTTTT. Protein sequence: CASSLTGTSGTADTGELFF.